This TCR beta chain was recovered during a study of graft-versus-host responses after intestinal transplantation. Study details: The whole recipient group had anti-thymocyte globulin induction followed by tacrolimus and steroids for roughly three years.

Regarding this clone: Antigen unknown.

Study conclusions and caveats: Present in recipient marrow, GvH clones included some that appeared first in ileum or blood.

Repertoires were generated with immunoSEQ multiplex PCR, while TCRdb's copy carries only in-frame clones and drops some. The table has 50,000 or so clones, around 90% seen once. Trimming took off 10 bases at V and 5 bases at J, with 12 bases between the two ends. This CDR3 spans 12 amino acids. Per germline, CDR1 MNHNY and CDR2 SVGAGI (reference sequence). This clonotype was sampled from a human patient who received an intestinal transplant, so some T cells may come from the graft donor. The chain uses TRBV6-6 and TRBJ2-1, with D unclear. This specimen was PBMCs, taken roughly 120 days after intestinal transplantation. This chain's CDR3 is CATNHYNNEQFF. CDR3 nucleotides: TGTGCCACCAACCATTATAACAATGAGCAGTTCTTC.